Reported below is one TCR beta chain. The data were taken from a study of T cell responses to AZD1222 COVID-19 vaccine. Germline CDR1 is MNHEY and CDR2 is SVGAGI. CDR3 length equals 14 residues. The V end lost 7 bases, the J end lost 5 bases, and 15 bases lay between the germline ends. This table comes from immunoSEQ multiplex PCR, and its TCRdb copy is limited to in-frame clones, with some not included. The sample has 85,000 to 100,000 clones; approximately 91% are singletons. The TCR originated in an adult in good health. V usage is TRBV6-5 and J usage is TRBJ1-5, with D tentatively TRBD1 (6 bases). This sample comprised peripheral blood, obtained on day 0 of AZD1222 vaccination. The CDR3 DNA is TGTGCCAGCACCCCCGGGGGGCCGGATCAGCCCCAGCATTTT. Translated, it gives CASTPGGPDQPQHF.